The present entry profiles one T cell receptor beta chain with its context. No cognate antigen has been identified for it. No much larger clonotype is one base removed from it; base qualities were not supplied. Additional DNA sequences in this sample encode the identical CDR3. TCRbeta CDR3 regions were amplified from genomic DNA using the immunoSEQ Assay, a bias-controlled multiplex PCR. In the authors' own workflow: The number of nucleated cells in each sample was estimated by amplification of reference gene primers within the assay. To quantify the absolute abundance of each unique TCRbeta CDR3 rearrangement, sequence reads were collapsed and filtered. For each sample, productive Simpson clonality was calculated by taking the square root of Simpson's diversity index across productive rearrangements. Here the immuneACCESS table is served through TCRdb, limited to in-frame sequences with V and J called. Missing clones are a known gap in these copies; in checked studies unresolved V genes cover under half, and the rest lacks a known reason. V, J and clone size derive from that table, while D and trimming were established from the DNA sequence. The sample has more than 450,000 clones on record, roughly 90% of them singletons. The top ten clones comprise under 0.75% of the sample.

The sample is drawn from a study of blood T cell repertoires in COVID-19 (dated by TCRdb to the early 2020s). In the study overall: Samples covering the acute and convalescent phases of COVID-19 were provided by collaborators in the United States, Italy and Spain. The prospective study material was composed of cDNA or gDNA derived from T cells, B-cell-depleted T cells, or PBMCs. Subjects who had been exposed to COVID-19, were actively infected with it, or had recovered from it provided the deeply sampled blood TCRbeta repertoires that made up the dataset. The repertoires were released in a freely available public database intended as a resource for research on the immune response to SARS-CoV-2. Samples came from the ongoing ImmuneRACE study (first 160 participants) plus 1,254 subjects from 6 global collaborators. The sample metadata nearly always contained a de-identified subject ID, COVID-19 status, age in years and sex. Where HLA class I and class II types were available, the types were taken from metadata supplied by the sample provider, not from assay-based typing.

The investigation overall reported the following: Clinical and demographic metadata were provided uncurated, with the amount varying by source and participant.

Enrolling through a virtual design, the prospective study's participants ranged in age from about 18 to 89 years and lived across about two dozen United States geographic areas. To assign participants to cohorts, the prospective study relied on clinical history that participants themselves reported in a screening survey and a study questionnaire. Recovered participants in ImmuneRACE Cohort 3 were defined by two consecutive negative NP/OP PCR tests, clearance by a healthcare professional, or resolution of symptoms. Mobile phlebotomists in the prospective study collected whole blood, serum and a nasopharyngeal or oropharyngeal swab from every participant. Additional blood draws and questionnaires over an approximately 2-month period could optionally be provided by prospective study participants. Before DNA extraction, prospective study blood samples were shipped either frozen or at room temperature.

There are 15 amino acids in the CDR3, from cysteine to phenylalanine inclusive. The DNA shown is the 45-base CDR3, in frame from base 1. The germline ends are 11 bases apart after V is trimmed by 4 bases and J by 1 base. According to the germline V gene, CDR1 reads SGHRS and CDR2 reads YFSETQ. This clonotype was obtained from a woman in her late teens or twenties who had recovered from COVID-19. The specimen sequenced was PBMCs or T cells enriched from blood (not recorded which). This chain is built from TRBV5-1 and TRBJ2-2; a tentative D match to TRBD1 spans 6 bases. The DNA sequence follows: TGCGCCAGCAGCCCGCGGACAGAGAACACCGGGGAGCTGTTTTTT. Translated, it reads CASSPRTENTGELFF.